The source of this TCR beta chain is a study of Graves' ophthalmopathy and Graves' hyperthyroidism. Findings and caveats of the study: Blood samples also showed most expanded thyroid clonotypes exceeding 0.001 frequency.

Amplification of the TCR beta CDR3 regions used RNA transcripts (as template). The first round was an RT-PCR with HTBI primers, and the second round was a multiplex PCR. TCRdb redid the calling of the multiplex PCR reads with MiXCR, one entry per CDR3 protein. The sample has 650,000 to 800,000 distinct CDR3 sequences, over 40% seen once; the top ten hold roughly 3.5%. As diagnostic evidence, clinical symptoms, serum thyroxine, TRAb, thyroid ultrasound and orbital computed tomography were relied upon. PBMCs stemmed from 10 ml of fresh peripheral blood. On this clonotype itself: Its target is not known.

Per germline, CDR1 ENHRY and CDR2 SYGVKD. V lost 0 bases to trimming and J lost 7 bases, with 10 bases between them. There are 14 residues in the CDR3. The chain joins TRBV10-3 to TRBJ1-5; D is ambiguous. Sequenced: peripheral blood. This sequence originates from an adult man with Graves' ophthalmopathy. Here the CDR3 reads CAISESKGRQPQHF. CDR3 coding DNA: TGTGCCATCAGTGAGTCGAAGGGAAGACAGCCCCAGCATTTT.